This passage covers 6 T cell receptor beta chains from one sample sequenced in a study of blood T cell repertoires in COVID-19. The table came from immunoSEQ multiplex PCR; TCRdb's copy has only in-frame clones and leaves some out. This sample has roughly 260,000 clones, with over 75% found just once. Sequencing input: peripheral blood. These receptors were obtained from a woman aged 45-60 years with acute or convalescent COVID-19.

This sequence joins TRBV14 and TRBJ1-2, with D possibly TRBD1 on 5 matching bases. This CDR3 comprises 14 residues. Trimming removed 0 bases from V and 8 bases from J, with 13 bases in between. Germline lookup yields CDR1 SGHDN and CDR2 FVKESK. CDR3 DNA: TGTGCCAGCAGCCAAGATCGCGGGGCGCGCGGCTACACCTTC. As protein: CASSQDRGARGYTF.

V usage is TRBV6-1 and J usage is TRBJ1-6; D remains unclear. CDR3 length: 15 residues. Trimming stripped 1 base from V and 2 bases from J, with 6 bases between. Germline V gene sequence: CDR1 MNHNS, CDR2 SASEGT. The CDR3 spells CASSEVEAYNSPLHF. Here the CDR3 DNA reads TGTGCCAGCAGTGAAGTGGAGGCCTATAATTCACCCCTCCACTTT.

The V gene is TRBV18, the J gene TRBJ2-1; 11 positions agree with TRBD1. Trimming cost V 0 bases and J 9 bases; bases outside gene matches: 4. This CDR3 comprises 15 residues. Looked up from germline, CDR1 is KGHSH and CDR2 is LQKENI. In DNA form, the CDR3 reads TGTGCCAGCTCACCACCTGGGACAGGGGGATTTGAGCAGTTCTTC. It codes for CASSPPGTGGFEQFF.

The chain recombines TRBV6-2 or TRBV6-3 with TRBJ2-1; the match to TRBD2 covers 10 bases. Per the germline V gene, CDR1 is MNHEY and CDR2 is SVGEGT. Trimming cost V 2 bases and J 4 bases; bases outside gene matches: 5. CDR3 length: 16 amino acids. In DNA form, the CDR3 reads TGTGCCAGCAGTTACGTCGGGACTAGCGCTTACAATGAGCAGTTCTTC. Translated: CASSYVGTSAYNEQFF.

CDR3 sequence: CASSLGVSAYTEAFF. CDR3 nucleotides: TGTGCCAGCAGCTTAGGAGTATCTGCGTACACTGAAGCTTTCTTT. The V and J genes are TRBV7-9 and TRBJ1-1; D not certain. V was trimmed by 1 base and J by 3 bases, leaving 12 bases between them. The germline V gene has CDR1 SEHNR and CDR2 FQNEAQ (reference sequence). This CDR3 comprises 15 residues.

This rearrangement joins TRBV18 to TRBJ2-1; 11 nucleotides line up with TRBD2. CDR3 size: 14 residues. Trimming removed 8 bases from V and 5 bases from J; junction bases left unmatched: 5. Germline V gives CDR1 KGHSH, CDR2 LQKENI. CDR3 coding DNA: TGTGCCAGCACCCCGGGACTAGCGGACAATGAGCAGTTCTTC. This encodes CASTPGLADNEQFF. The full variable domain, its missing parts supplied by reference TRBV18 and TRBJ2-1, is NAGVMQNPRHLVRRRGQEARLRCSPMKGHSHVYWYRQLPEEGLKFMVYLQKENIIDESGMPKERFSAEFPKEGPSILRIQQVVRGDSAAYFCASTPGLADNEQFFGPGTRLTVL.